This TCR beta chain came from a study of T cells after yellow fever vaccination. Study results and limitations: Shared CD4/CD8 clonotypes were a small share, likely from convergent recombination. Reappearance after the booster was seen for most primary-vaccination clones, at 95% to 98% CD4 and 70% to 90% CD8.

It was through 5'RACE template switching that TCR cDNA was made, with a universal primer site and UMIs added. MiXCR was run by TCRdb on the 5' RACE reads, yielding one entry per CDR3 protein. The profile shows fewer than 350,000 distinct CDR3 sequences, around 3.6% of them singletons. This clonotype was recorded many times. Its antigen is not known. This sample comprised PBMCs, obtained on the day of the yellow fever booster vaccination. The clonotype was recovered from a young man who received the YFV17D yellow fever vaccine.

CDR3 coding DNA: TGCGCCAGCAGCCAGGGACTAGCAGGCGCAGATACGCAGTATTTT. It is translated as CASSQGLAGADTQYF. The V call is TRBV4-1, the J call TRBJ2-3; TRBD2 agrees at 9 bases. Germline V gene lookup returns CDR1 MGHRA and CDR2 YSYEKL. Trimming at V came to 3 bases and at J to 4 bases, leaving 5 bases not matched to a gene. CDR3 size: 15 residues.